The T cell receptor beta chain described here comes from a study of CD8+CD57+ T cells in acquired aplastic anemia. Study-wide points: Patients and healthy controls showed no significant CD8+ Simpson's diversity difference. Found in both controls and patients were some 31 CD8+ CDR3 sequences.

The CDR3 extends over 16 amino acids. Germline CDR1 and CDR2: SEHNR and FQNEAQ (reference sequence). With V trimmed by 5 bases and J by 8 bases, 13 bases remained unmatched. Patients chosen for sequencing had shown CD8+CD57+ cell expansion by flow cytometry. Each patient carried a diagnosis of severe acquired aplastic anemia. The study sampled blood from patients who had received no therapy. Profiling of TCR beta VDJ combinations and CDR3 sequences used genomic DNA as template. TCRdb itself ran the reads through MiXCR, one entry per CDR3 protein. In the table there are roughly 160,000 distinct CDR3 sequences, about 64% of which are singletons. On this clonotype itself: What it recognizes is unknown.

This clonotype was sampled from a human donor with aplastic anemia. This chain joins TRBV7-9 and TRBJ2-3, with TRBD2 matching 10 bases. Sample: sorted CD4+, CD8+, or CD8+CD57+ T cells (not recorded which) from PBMCs. The CDR3 bases are TGTGCCAGCAGCCCTTCGGGTAGCGGGGGGACCCGTACGCAGTATTTT. Its protein is CASSPSGSGGTRTQYF.